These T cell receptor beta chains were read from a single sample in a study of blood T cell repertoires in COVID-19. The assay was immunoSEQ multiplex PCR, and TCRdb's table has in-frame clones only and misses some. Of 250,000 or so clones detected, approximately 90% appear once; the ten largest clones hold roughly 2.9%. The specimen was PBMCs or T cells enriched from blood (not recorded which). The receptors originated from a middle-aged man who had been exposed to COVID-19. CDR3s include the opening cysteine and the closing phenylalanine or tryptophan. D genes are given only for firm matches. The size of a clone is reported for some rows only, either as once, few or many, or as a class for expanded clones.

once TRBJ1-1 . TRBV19 TGTGCCAGTAGTCCGACCGGGACTATGAACACTGAAGCTTTCTTT CASSPTGTMNTEAFF
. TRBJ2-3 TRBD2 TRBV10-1 TGCGCCACTAGGACTAGCGGGAGTAATACGCAGTATTTT CATRTSGSNTQYF
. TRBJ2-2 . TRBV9 TGTGCCAGCAGCGAATCTCATAGCACCCGGGAGCTGTTTTTT CASSESHSTRELFF
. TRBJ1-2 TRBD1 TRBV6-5 TGTGCCAGCAGTCCTCAGGGGGACTATGGCTACACCTTC CASSPQGDYGYTF
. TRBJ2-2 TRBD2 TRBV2 TGTGCCAGCAGCGCAGCGGGGGCGAACACCGGGGAGCTGTTTTTT CASSAAGANTGELFF
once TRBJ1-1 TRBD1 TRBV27 TGTGCCAGCAGTTCATGGGGGGACAGGGGCTCCGCGGCTGAAGCTTTCTTT CASSSWGDRGSAAEAFF
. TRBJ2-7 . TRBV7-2 TGTGCCAGCAGCTTAGAGCGCGGGATCATCTACGAGCAGTACTTC CASSLERGIIYEQYF
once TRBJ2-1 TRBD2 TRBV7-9 TGTGCCAGCAGCTTAGGGCCGGGAGGATGGGATGAGCAGTTCTTC CASSLGPGGWDEQFF
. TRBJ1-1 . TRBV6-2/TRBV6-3 TGTGCCAGCAGCGACGACAGAGTGAACACTGAAGCTTTCTTT CASSDDRVNTEAFF
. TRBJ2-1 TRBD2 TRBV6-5 TGTGCCAGCAGCCGGACTAGCGGGGGATACAATGAGCAGTTCTTC CASSRTSGGYNEQFF
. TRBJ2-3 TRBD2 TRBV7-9 TGTGCCAGCAGCTTAGGAAGACTAGCGGGAGGCGGCACAGATACGCAGTATTTT CASSLGRLAGGGTDTQYF
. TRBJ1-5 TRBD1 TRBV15 TGTGCCACCAGACCGGGACAGGGCAATCAGCCCCAGCATTTT CATRPGQGNQPQHF
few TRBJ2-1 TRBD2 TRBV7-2 TGTGCCAGCAGCCACCCCGAGGCGGGCGGGAGAGGCAATGAGCAGTTCTTC CASSHPEAGGRGNEQFF
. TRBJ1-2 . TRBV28 TGTGCCAGCAGTTTAAGGGGTGACTATGGCTACACCTTC CASSLRGDYGYTF
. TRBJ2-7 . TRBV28 TGTGCCAGCAGTCCGGGGAACAACTACGAGCAGTACTTC CASSPGNNYEQYF
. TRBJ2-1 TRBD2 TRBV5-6 TGTGCCAGCAGCACTAGCGGGAGCCTCTATGAGCAGTTCTTC CASSTSGSLYEQFF
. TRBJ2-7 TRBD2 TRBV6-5 TGTGCCAGCAGTCGTACTAGCGGGAGTTTCTACGAGCAGTACTTC CASSRTSGSFYEQYF
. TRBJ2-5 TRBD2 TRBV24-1 TGTGCCACCAGTGATTTAAGGACGGGGGGGGAGACCCAGTACTTC CATSDLRTGGETQYF
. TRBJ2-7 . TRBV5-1 TGCGCCAGCAGCTTGGCCGGGACACCTATTTACGAGCAGTACTTC CASSLAGTPIYEQYF